These 3 T cell receptor beta chains were sequenced from one sample in a study of T cell repertoires in cytomegalovirus infection. TCRdb passed the reads through MiXCR, listing each CDR3 protein once. The sample gives about 310,000 distinct CDR3 sequences, around a quarter of which show up once; 13% is in the top ten. No cognate antigen is known for these TCRs. Sequencing used cultured PBMCs, obtained from culture after CMV antigen stimulation. Every receptor here comes from a human donor in good health (CMV status not recorded). Some clones in this sample may be carry-over from other donors' samples.

A few counts support this clonotype. The V call is TRBV6-1, the J call TRBJ2-2; D is uncertain. V lost 5 bases to trimming and J lost 0 bases, with 22 bases between them. The CDR3 consists of 19 residues. The V gene's germline CDR1 is MNHNS and CDR2 SASEGT. The CDR3 DNA is TGTGCCAGCAGTTACCGGAAGAGGATGAGCCTATCGAACACCGGGGAGCTGTTTTTT. Translation gives CASSYRKRMSLSNTGELFF.

This clonotype was recorded a few times. The chain recombines TRBV27 with TRBJ2-7; the D is unclear. The CDR3 sequence is 12 residues long. Deletions cut 2 bases from V and 6 bases from J, with 8 bases between. Germline V gene data show CDR1 as MNHEY and CDR2 as SMNVEV (reference sequence). The CDR3 DNA reads as TGTGCCAGCAGTTTAAACGGTGGCGAGCAGTACTTC. This encodes CASSLNGGEQYF.

The chain has TRBV29-1 and TRBJ2-1; a weak D match, TRBD2 (6 bases). V shed 3 bases and J shed 5 bases, with 14 bases lying between them. The germline CDR1 and CDR2 sequences are SQVTM and ANQGSEA. The CDR3 sequence is 14 residues long. The CDR3 reads CSVDGGNWDNEQFF. DNA for the CDR3: TGCAGCGTTGATGGCGGGAATTGGGACAATGAGCAGTTCTTC.